A selection of T cell receptor beta chains follows, all from one sample in a study of identical twins. TCRdb re-analysed the 5' RACE reads in MiXCR, keeping a single row per CDR3 protein. This sample has 1.5 million to 2 million distinct CDR3 sequences, with roughly 35% found just once. Sequencing was carried out using cord blood. All receptors come from a newborn girl in good health. CDR3s include the opening cysteine and the closing phenylalanine or tryptophan. A D gene is named only where the DNA matches it firmly. Rows give clone size only sometimes, using once, few, many, or a class for an expanded clone.

>TRBJ2-1|TRBV5-1|many|TRBD1
TGCGCCAGCAGCTCACAGGGGAATGAGCAGTTCTTC
CASSSQGNEQFF
>TRBJ1-1|TRBV27|few|.
TGTGCCAGCAGTTCTAGAGCTTTTACTGAAGCTTTCTTT
CASSSRAFTEAFF
>TRBJ2-5|TRBV5-6|.|.
TGTGCCAGCAGCTTGCCCCCACTAGAGCAGTACTTC
CASSLPPLEQYF
>TRBJ2-1|TRBV15|.|TRBD1
TGTGCCACCAGCAGAGATAACAGGGGCAATGAGCAGTTCTTC
CATSRDNRGNEQFF
>TRBJ2-2|TRBV5-1|few|TRBD2
TGCGCCAGCAGCCTACCTAGACTAGCGGATCTACTGAACACCGGGGAGCTGTTTTTT
CASSLPRLADLLNTGELFF
>TRBJ1-1|TRBV24-1|.|TRBD1
TGTGCCACCAGTGATTCTTCTCGTTTGGACAGGACTCTTCTTCTAACTGAAGCTTTCTTT
CATSDSSRLDRTLLLTEAFF
>TRBJ2-1|TRBV5-1|.|.
TGCGCCAGCAGCTCCACAGGGAGGGAATACAATGAGCAGTTCTTC
CASSSTGREYNEQFF
>TRBJ2-2|TRBV12-3/TRBV12-4|few|TRBD1
TGTGCCAGCAGTGGGGGACAGTCTACCGGGGAGCTGTTTTTT
CASSGGQSTGELFF
>TRBJ2-1|TRBV4-1|few|.
TGCGCCAGCAGCCAACCTACGGCCGGGACTCGCTACAATGAGCAGTTCTTC
CASSQPTAGTRYNEQFF
>TRBJ2-1|TRBV27|few|TRBD1
TGTGCCAGCAGTCCCCGACAGGGGCCTTACAATGAGCAGTTCTTC
CASSPRQGPYNEQFF
>TRBJ2-1|TRBV4-2|few|.
TGTGCCAGCAGCCAAGAAGGGGGAGCCCAGCAGTTCTTC
CASSQEGGAQQFF
>TRBJ2-2|TRBV16|.|TRBD1
TGTGCCAGCAGCCGACTAATACAGGGGGCGAACACCGGGGAGCTGTTTTTT
CASSRLIQGANTGELFF
>TRBJ1-1|TRBV6-5|.|.
TGTGCCAGCAGTACTCCGGGGCTCATGAACACTGAAGCTTTCTTT
CASSTPGLMNTEAFF
>TRBJ1-2|TRBV10-3|few|.
TGTGCCATCGTCGGACAGCCTAACTATGGCTACACCTTC
CAIVGQPNYGYTF
>TRBJ2-5|TRBV10-3|.|.
TGTGCCATCAGTGGGGGTGAGCGGCGGATTACGGAGCAGTACTTC
CAISGGERRITEQYF
>TRBJ2-7|TRBV3-1|.|TRBD2
TGTGCCAGCAGCCAAGTGGGACTAGCGCTCTCCTACGAGCAGTACTTC
CASSQVGLALSYEQYF
>TRBJ1-2|TRBV10-3|few|TRBD1
TGTGCCATCAGAGCAGGGACAGGGGGAGTCTATGGCTACACCTTC
CAIRAGTGGVYGYTF
>TRBJ2-2|TRBV4-1|few|.
TGCGCCAGCAGCAAGAGGCACACCGGGGAGCTGTTTTTT
CASSKRHTGELFF
>TRBJ2-1|TRBV5-1|few|.
TGCGCCAGCAGCCCGGTAGGGGGTAGCTCCTACAATGAGCAGTTCTTC
CASSPVGGSSYNEQFF
>TRBJ1-1|TRBV27|.|.
TGTGCCAGCAGTTTATCGGGGAGGTCTGAAGCTTTCTTT
CASSLSGRSEAFF
>TRBJ2-7|TRBV7-9|.|TRBD1
TGTGCCAGCAGCTTAGAGGGGACAGGGCGGGACGAGCAGTACTTC
CASSLEGTGRDEQYF
>TRBJ2-7|TRBV28|.|.
TGTGCCAGCAGTTTTCCCAGAGACGAGCAGTACTTC
CASSFPRDEQYF
>TRBJ2-3|TRBV20-1|few|TRBD2
TGCAGTGCGCACGAGCGGGGGGATATCACAGATACGCAGTATTTT
CSAHERGDITDTQYF
>TRBJ2-1|TRBV20-1|few|.
TGCAGTGCCGAACCGGGGGGCCCGTTCAATGAGCAGTTCTTC
CSAEPGGPFNEQFF
>TRBJ1-5|TRBV28|few|.
TGTGCCAGCAGTTGGGGGGCTAAGCAGCCCCAGCATTTT
CASSWGAKQPQHF
>TRBJ2-1|TRBV3-1|few|.
TGTGCCAGCAGCCAAGTCTCCCGCGGGCCCTACAATGAGCAGTTCTTC
CASSQVSRGPYNEQFF
>TRBJ1-6|TRBV25-1|.|.
TGTGCCAGCAGTGAATATATTCTGGGGAATTCACCCCTCCACTTT
CASSEYILGNSPLHF
>TRBJ2-1|TRBV7-2|few|.
TGTGCCAGCAGCTTTTCGCCCGTCGGGCTGCCATACAATGAGCAGTTCTTC
CASSFSPVGLPYNEQFF